This T cell receptor (beta chain) is drawn from a study of vaccination and CD4 T cells after COVID-19. Treatment described: approximately nine-day PBMC culture with coronavirus spike peptide pools or control peptides (ViraFEST assay). Pre-COVID-19 pandemic sampling (2011-2018) yielded the unexposed donor's CD4+ T cells. Sequencing of the DNA from cultured CD4+ T cells was carried out with the Oncomine TCR Beta short-read assay. TCRdb re-analysed the PCR reads in MiXCR, keeping a single row per CDR3 protein. The sample yields 2,000 or so distinct CDR3 sequences, about 43% seen once. The CDR3 runs 14 residues. Trimming took off 8 bases at V and 2 bases at J, with 15 bases between the two ends. Per the germline V gene, CDR1 is MNHEY and CDR2 is SVGEGT. This clonotype has just a few counts. The antigen is unknown.

The receptor comes from a human donor in good health. The chain has TRBV6-2 or TRBV6-3 and TRBJ2-5, with D possibly being TRBD2 (5 bases). Sequenced material: CD4+ T cells from blood, cultured in vitro. The CDR3 loop reads CASLSGGLQETQYF. The CDR3 DNA follows: TGTGCCAGCCTCAGCGGTGGGCTGCAAGAGACCCAGTACTTC.